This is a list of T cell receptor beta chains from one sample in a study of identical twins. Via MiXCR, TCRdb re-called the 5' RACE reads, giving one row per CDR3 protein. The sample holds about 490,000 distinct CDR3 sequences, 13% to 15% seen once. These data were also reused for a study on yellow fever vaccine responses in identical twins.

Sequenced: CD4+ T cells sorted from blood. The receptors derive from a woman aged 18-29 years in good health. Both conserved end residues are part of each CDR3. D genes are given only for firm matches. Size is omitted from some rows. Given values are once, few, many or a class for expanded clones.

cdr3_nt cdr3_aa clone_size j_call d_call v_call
TGTGCCAGCAGTCGAGGGGAAAAGACCCAGTACTTC CASSRGEKTQYF NA TRBJ2-5 NA TRBV7-2
TGCGCCAGCAGCTCCAAGACAGGGGGCACAGATACGCAGTATTTT CASSSKTGGTDTQYF NA TRBJ2-3 TRBD1 TRBV5-1
TGTGCCAGCAGCCAATGGACAGGGCCCACCGGGGAGCTGTTTTTT CASSQWTGPTGELFF many TRBJ2-2 TRBD1 TRBV12-3/TRBV12-4
TGCGGTGCTGGACAGGGGGCTTATAGCAATCAGCCCCAGCATTTT CGAGQGAYSNQPQHF NA TRBJ1-5 TRBD1 TRBV20-1
TGTGCCACCAGTAGAGGCTTAGAGACCCAGTACTTC CATSRGLETQYF few TRBJ2-5 NA TRBV24-1
TGTGCCAGCAGCCATGACAGGATGAGTGGCTACACCTTC CASSHDRMSGYTF few TRBJ1-2 NA TRBV7-2
TGTGCCAGCAGTTTATACAGGGACAGGGCCCCCGGGGGGGCCAACGTCCTGACTTTC CASSLYRDRAPGGANVLTF few TRBJ2-6 TRBD1 TRBV27
TGCGCCAGCGCTTTGGGGGAAGGGACTGAAGCTTTCTTT CASALGEGTEAFF many TRBJ1-1 NA TRBV5-1
TGTGCCAGCAGCTTGTTGGGCGCGAACACTGAAGCTTTCTTT CASSLLGANTEAFF NA TRBJ1-1 NA TRBV5-5
TGCGCCAGCAGCCTAGGACAGGGTCCCTCAGATGAGCAGTTCTTC CASSLGQGPSDEQFF NA TRBJ2-1 TRBD1 TRBV5-1
TGTGCCACCAGTGAGCAGGCCGGGACAGTATACAATGAGCAGTTCTTC CATSEQAGTVYNEQFF few TRBJ2-1 TRBD1 TRBV24-1
TGCGCCAGCAGCTTGTATACGACGGGGCAAGAGACCCAGTACTTC CASSLYTTGQETQYF many TRBJ2-5 NA TRBV5-1
TGTGCCAGCAGTCAAAGGGGGGGCGCTACCTACGAGCAGTACTTC CASSQRGGATYEQYF few TRBJ2-7 NA TRBV3-1
TGTGCCACCAGCAGAGATCACGGTAGCGGCTACATAAATGAGCAGTTCTTC CATSRDHGSGYINEQFF few TRBJ2-1 NA TRBV15
TGCGCCAGCAGCTCTGGCTGGGGGGGACAGAGCTCCTACAATGAGCAGTTCTTC CASSSGWGGQSSYNEQFF few TRBJ2-1 NA TRBV5-1
TGTGCCAGCAGTTCTGGACTAGCGGGAGGGACCGGGGAGCTGTTTTTT CASSSGLAGGTGELFF few TRBJ2-2 TRBD2 TRBV7-9
TGTGCCAGCAGTGTAGGTAGCGGGAGACGTAATGAGCAGTTCTTC CASSVGSGRRNEQFF few TRBJ2-1 TRBD2 TRBV2
TGTGCCAGCAGTGATGGACTAGCCCTCGAAAACATTCAGTACTTC CASSDGLALENIQYF few TRBJ2-4 TRBD2 TRBV6-2/TRBV6-3
TGCGCCAGCAGCCAAGAATATAGGACAGGGGGCGTCCGTGGCTACACCTTC CASSQEYRTGGVRGYTF few TRBJ1-2 TRBD1 TRBV4-1
TGTGCCAGTAGTATAGAGGTTCGGGCAGGCCACGAGCAGTACTTC CASSIEVRAGHEQYF NA TRBJ2-7 NA TRBV19
TGTGCCAGCAGTGACGGACACTACAATGAGCAGTTCTTC CASSDGHYNEQFF many TRBJ2-1 NA TRBV25-1
TGTGCCACAAGTACGGGACAGGGTAAAGAAAAACTGTTTTTT CATSTGQGKEKLFF NA TRBJ1-4 TRBD1 TRBV10-3
TGTGCCAGCAGTCCCGGGACGATCACCGAGGCTTTCTTT CASSPGTITEAFF many TRBJ1-1 NA TRBV12-3/TRBV12-4
TGTGCCAGCAGCGCCGCGGCGGGGGTCGAGGGGTATTTT CASSAAAGVEGYF NA TRBJ2-3 TRBD2 TRBV2
TGCGCCAGCAGCCTCCTCAGCGTCCTGAACACTGAAGCTTTCTTT CASSLLSVLNTEAFF few TRBJ1-1 NA TRBV5-1
TGTGCCAGCAGCAGGCCCGGGGGCCTGGAGACCCAGTACTTC CASSRPGGLETQYF NA TRBJ2-5 NA TRBV6-1
TGCGCCAGCAGCCAAGGTCAGGCGGGAACACCCAAAGAGACCCAGTACTTC CASSQGQAGTPKETQYF many TRBJ2-5 NA TRBV4-1
TGCAGCGTTGAAACCTACAATGAGCAGTTCTTC CSVETYNEQFF NA TRBJ2-1 NA TRBV29-1
TGTGCCAGCAGTTTTCTCCGGGGTTCAGTCGGGGAGCTGTTTTTT CASSFLRGSVGELFF NA TRBJ2-2 NA TRBV28
TGCAGCGTTGGTTTGGGGGGCGCGGAGACCCAGTACTTC CSVGLGGAETQYF few TRBJ2-5 NA TRBV29-1
TGCAGCGTCGCCATCGGTCTAACTGAGCAGTTCTTC CSVAIGLTEQFF few TRBJ2-1 NA TRBV29-1
TGTGCCAGCAGCTTCACGACAGGGATGAACACTGAAGCTTTCTTT CASSFTTGMNTEAFF few TRBJ1-1 TRBD1 TRBV7-2
TGTGCCAGCAGCTTAGATTGGGAGACAGAAGCCAAAAACATTCAGTACTTC CASSLDWETEAKNIQYF few TRBJ2-4 NA TRBV11-2
TGCAGTGCGGCGACGACACTCTCCTACAATGAGCAGTTCTTC CSAATTLSYNEQFF many TRBJ2-1 NA TRBV20-1
TGCGCCAGCAGCCCCAGGGATCCTTCTGGAAACACCATATATTTT CASSPRDPSGNTIYF few TRBJ1-3 NA TRBV5-1
TGTGCCAGCTCACCACCGGTGTGGGGGGCCTCCTACAATGAGCAGTTCTTC CASSPPVWGASYNEQFF NA TRBJ2-1 NA TRBV18
TGTGCCACCAGTAATCAGGCTTTGGGCAATCAGCCCCAGCATTTT CATSNQALGNQPQHF few TRBJ1-5 NA TRBV15
TGTGCCAGTAACTCCGGGACAGGGATCGGCGGGGAGCTGTTTTTT CASNSGTGIGGELFF few TRBJ2-2 TRBD1 TRBV2
TGCAGTGCTAGAGATGGGGGGGGCCGGGGCACTGAAGCTTTCTTT CSARDGGGRGTEAFF NA TRBJ1-1 NA TRBV20-1
TGCGCCAGCAGCCTCTTTGAGGGTAGCAATGAGCAGTTCTTC CASSLFEGSNEQFF many TRBJ2-1 NA TRBV5-1
TGCAGCGTGAGGGCAGGGGGTGCTCAGGGAAGTTTC CSVRAGGAQGSF few TRBJ1-2 TRBD1 TRBV29-1
TGTGCCAGCAGCTTCCAGGGTTCCCCCATGGAGACCCAGTACTTC CASSFQGSPMETQYF once TRBJ2-5 NA TRBV7-3
TGCGCCAGCAGCTTGGGGCTAGCGGGGGGGCCGGTATCCTACAATGAGCAGTTCTTC CASSLGLAGGPVSYNEQFF few TRBJ2-1 TRBD2 TRBV5-1
TGTGCCAGCAGTTCTCATTACCAGGCTACTGAGCAGTTCTTC CASSSHYQATEQFF few TRBJ2-1 NA TRBV25-1
TGTGCCATCAGTGAGAGGGGGGGACAGGGGGCCTTTGAAGCTTTCTTT CAISERGGQGAFEAFF NA TRBJ1-1 TRBD1 TRBV10-3
TGTGCCAGCAGCCAAACAGGGACGGTGGAGACCCAGTACTTC CASSQTGTVETQYF NA TRBJ2-5 NA TRBV3-1
TGTGCCAGCAGCTTAGATCCAAGCAGGGGAGGCACCGGGGAGCTGTTTTTT CASSLDPSRGGTGELFF NA TRBJ2-2 NA TRBV11-3
TGTGCCAGTAGTATCACAGGGAACACCGGGGAGCTGTTTTTT CASSITGNTGELFF few TRBJ2-2 NA TRBV19
TGTGCCAGCAGTTTAGCGCAAGCTAACTATGGCTACACCTTC CASSLAQANYGYTF few TRBJ1-2 NA TRBV12-3/TRBV12-4
TGTGCCAGCAGCTTTAGCCCCGGCAGGGTTGGAGCTACCGGGGAGCTGTTTTTT CASSFSPGRVGATGELFF few TRBJ2-2 NA TRBV7-2
TGTGCCAGCAGCCCAATCGATCTGTTCGTAGCGGGAGGGCCCGGGGAGCTGTTTTTT CASSPIDLFVAGGPGELFF few TRBJ2-2 TRBD2 TRBV7-7
TGTGCCAGCAGCCCGGACAGGACCCGCTCTGGGGCCAACGTCCTGACTTTC CASSPDRTRSGANVLTF NA TRBJ2-6 TRBD1 TRBV3-1
TGTGCCAGCAGCTCCCAAGCGGGGCTAACCTACGAGCAGTACTTC CASSSQAGLTYEQYF many TRBJ2-7 TRBD2 TRBV9
TGTGCCAGCAGTCCCTCAGGGACAGGATCCACCGGGGAGCTGTTTTTT CASSPSGTGSTGELFF few TRBJ2-2 TRBD1 TRBV28
TGTGCCATCTCCTCATCCCCTAGCGGGGGTTTGGCCGGGGAGCTGTTTTTT CAISSSPSGGLAGELFF few TRBJ2-2 TRBD2 TRBV7-9
TGTGCCAGCAGCGTAAGGCAGGGAGGGAACACCGGGGAGCTGTTTTTT CASSVRQGGNTGELFF few TRBJ2-2 NA TRBV9
TGCGCCAGCAGCTCACAGAGAGCCTCTGGGGCCAACGTCCTGACTTTC CASSSQRASGANVLTF few TRBJ2-6 NA TRBV5-1
TGTGCCACCAGTGATTTTGGGACAGGGGGCGGCGAACAGTACTTC CATSDFGTGGGEQYF few TRBJ2-7 TRBD1 TRBV24-1
TGCGCCAGCAGCACAACCGGGACAGGGGATGAGCAGTTCTTC CASSTTGTGDEQFF NA TRBJ2-1 TRBD1 TRBV5-1
TGCGCCAGCAGCTCAGAGACAGGAGCCTACGAGCAGTACTTC CASSSETGAYEQYF NA TRBJ2-7 NA TRBV5-1